In its sample, the clone carrying this T cell receptor beta chain was seen a few times. This sample stems from a study of response to subunit inactivated influenza vaccine. TCRdb fed the RT-PCR reads into MiXCR, producing one record per CDR3 protein. Of 450,000 to 600,000 distinct CDR3 sequences detected, approximately 7.7% appear once; the ten largest clones hold about an eighth. Trimming stripped 1 base from V and 2 bases from J, with 7 bases between. The germline gives CDR1 SEHNR, CDR2 FQNEAQ (reference sequence). The CDR3 is made up of 14 amino acids. This TCR was sampled from a man in his fifties or sixties who received an inactivated influenza vaccine. The source material was PBMCs from blood, sampled about 24 months after vaccination. The rearrangement links TRBV7-9 to TRBJ2-3; D gene unclear. In DNA form, the CDR3 reads TGTGCCAGCAGCTTAGGGTCAGTCACAGATACGCAGTATTTT. Its protein is CASSLGSVTDTQYF.